This T cell receptor beta chain was sequenced during a study of T cells after yellow fever vaccination (dated by TCRdb to the late 2010s). General notes on the study: The SMART-Seq v4 Ultra Low Input RNA kit was used to prepare libraries from fractions with low cell numbers. To follow T-cell clones before and after both primary and booster YFV17D yellow fever vaccination, bulk TCR alpha and beta repertoires underwent longitudinal sequencing. Two healthy male donors, one aged 18 to 29 and one aged 30 to 39 years, made up the cohort. Blood was drawn at multiple timepoints before and after primary and secondary immunization, with bulk PBMC replicates and cell subsets isolated. What the work shows at the level of the full study, not this receptor alone: FACS-sorted repertoires could contain abundant contaminating clonotypes from the bulk population, so computational filtering was required. A small share of clonotypes was detected in both CD4 and CD8 compartments, with the overlap likely arising from convergent recombination. Most clones expanded after primary vaccination (around 97% of CD4 and roughly 90% of CD8) were re-detected after the booster, suggesting that broad memory maintenance occurred. The study included only a couple of donors, which limits how far the findings can be generalized. The secondary T-cell response was found to be weaker but faster than the primary response, with a peak reached on day 5 rather than on day 15.

As concerns this clonotype: The clone's antigen remains unknown. Base-call qualities are not available, and no considerably larger clone is one nucleotide away.

The instrument was an Illumina NovaSeq 6000. TCR cDNA was synthesized by 5'RACE template switching, which introduced a universal primer site and unique molecular identifiers. cDNA synthesis was primed from both the TCR alpha and TCR beta constant segments. Library amplification used two PCR steps, and the second PCR step added sample barcodes and sequencing adapters. Sequencing of the libraries was done on either Illumina HiSeq 2500 (2x100 bp) or NovaSeq (2x150 bp). The original methods were these. MIGEC handled demultiplexing of reads and collapsing into UMI consensus sequences, while MiXCR performed V(D)J alignment. Clonotypes responding to the vaccine were identified with edgeR on replicate PBMC samples, with the criteria of FDR below 0.01 and a log2 fold change above 5 up to day 15. Each bulk clonotype was labeled CD4 or CD8 based on which sequenced repertoire, CD4 or CD8, contained the clonotype at higher abundance. TCRdb took the public reads, trimmed them with fastp at Q25, ran MiXCR for clone calling and kept in-frame beta chains. Each entry merges the rows of one CDR3 protein and shows their most common DNA and genes. In this record, the V and J calls reflect TCRdb's handling and not the investigators' own analysis. The table for this sample lists a few hundred thousand distinct CDR3 sequences; almost 4% of them were counted only once. The ten top clones hold 20% to 25% of the sample.

Looking up the germline V gene (reference sequence) yields CDR1 SEHNR and CDR2 FQNEAQ. Taken from cysteine to phenylalanine, the CDR3 has 14 residues. The DNA shown is the 42-base CDR3, in frame from base 1. V is shortened by 3 bases, J by 4 bases, and the region joining them spans 10 bases. Explained via the paper, the treatment or condition label denotes: live attenuated yellow fever vaccine strain. At each blood-draw timepoint, two biological replicates of bulk PBMCs were obtained. PBMCs were isolated from peripheral blood using a standard Ficoll-Paque protocol. TriZol was used to extract RNA from bulk PBMCs, CD4 and CD8 fractions, and dextramer-positive and dextramer-negative fractions.

Specimen: PBMCs, collected 5 days after the yellow fever booster vaccination. The sequence links TRBV7-9 to TRBJ1-5, and the D gene may be TRBD1, 6 bases matching. This receptor was obtained from a young man who received the YFV17D yellow fever vaccine. The nucleotide sequence is TGTGCCAGCAGCTTGACCGGGACAAATCAGCCCCAGCATTTT. Translation gives CASSLTGTNQPQHF.